Presented here are 32 T cell receptor beta chains from one specimen sequenced in a study of blood T cell repertoires in COVID-19. Measured with immunoSEQ multiplex PCR; TCRdb has only the in-frame clones, and not every one. The data show 80,000 to 95,000 clones, with approximately 90% seen just once and more than 1.5% held by the top ten. Specimen: peripheral blood. These receptors all come from a human donor with active COVID-19. The donor label of this sample is uncertain.

V and J are TRBV28 and TRBJ1-4; D remains unclear. Looked up from germline, CDR1 is MDHEN and CDR2 is SYDVKM. The V end lost 7 bases, the J end lost 8 bases, and 11 bases lay between the germline ends. The CDR3 contains 12 residues. Written as DNA, the CDR3 is TGTGCCAGCAACACAGAGCGGGAAAAACTGTTTTTT. Amino acids: CASNTEREKLFF.

V and J are TRBV6-1 and TRBJ2-1; 8 positions match TRBD2. CDR1 and CDR2 from the germline V gene are MNHNS and SASEGT. The CDR3 extends over 15 amino acids. The J segment lost 4 bases and the V segment lost 3 bases, leaving 5 bases of the junction unmatched. DNA of the CDR3: TGTGCCAGCAGTGATCCCGGGGGGGAATACAATGAGCAGTTCTTC. This translates into CASSDPGGEYNEQFF.

V usage is TRBV27 and J usage is TRBJ1-1; perhaps TRBD1 as D (5 bases). This CDR3 has 13 residues. Germline V lookup: CDR1 MNHEY, CDR2 SMNVEV (reference sequence). Trimming stripped 6 bases from V and 9 bases from J, with 17 bases between. This CDR3 reads CASSPGVRIQAFF. The CDR3 nucleotides are TGTGCCAGCAGCCCGGGGGTGAGGATTCAAGCTTTCTTT.

This sequence joins TRBV7-2 and TRBJ2-7, with 7 bases lining up with TRBD2. Germline CDR1 and CDR2: SGHTA and FQGNSA. The CDR3 runs 16 residues. V dropped 1 base and J dropped 0; count of bases not matched to a gene: 6. In DNA form, the CDR3 reads TGTGCCAGCAGCTTAGGTCAGGGAGGGAGCTCCTACGAGCAGTACTTC. It specifies CASSLGQGGSSYEQYF.

The gene calls are TRBV14 and TRBJ1-6; 7 positions agree with TRBD1. CDR3 length equals 16 residues. The germline V gene has CDR1 SGHDN and CDR2 FVKESK. V lost 4 bases and J lost 9; bases outside the gene matches: 12. CDR3 DNA: TGTGCCAGCAGCCTACGGGACAGTCGCTTAGGTTCACCCCTCCACTTT. It yields the protein CASSLRDSRLGSPLHF.

The chain combines TRBV14 with TRBJ2-7, with TRBD1 matching 9 bases. CDR1 and CDR2 (germline): SGHDN, FVKESK. The CDR3 contains 11 residues. V was clipped by 8 bases and J by 5 bases; unmatched bases: 1. CDR3: CASRDRDEQYF. The CDR3 nucleotides read TGTGCCAGCCGGGACAGGGACGAGCAGTACTTC.

This clone was picked up one time. The V and J genes are TRBV5-5 and TRBJ1-6; D remains ambiguous. CDR1 is SGHKS, CDR2 YYEKEE, per germline (reference sequence). V was cut by 5 bases and J by 7 bases, with 16 bases left in between. The CDR3 loop spans 15 amino acids. The CDR3: CASRVRAALNSPLHF. The CDR3, as DNA: TGTGCCAGCAGAGTGAGGGCGGCACTAAATTCACCCCTCCACTTT.

The rearrangement joins TRBV4-2 to TRBJ1-1, with a weak D call TRBD1 (6 bases). CDR3 length equals 14 residues. Germline CDR1 is LGHNA and CDR2 is YNFKEQ. Trimming left V 8 bases short and J 0 bases short, with 13 bases between. Here the CDR3 DNA reads TGTGCCAGCGGAGACAGGATTTTGAACACTGAAGCTTTCTTT. Encoded protein: CASGDRILNTEAFF.

The V call is TRBV5-1, the J call TRBJ1-2; the D gene is possibly TRBD1 (5 bases). The CDR3 runs 15 residues. Germline V lookup: CDR1 SGHRS, CDR2 YFSETQ. The germline V and J ends were trimmed by 0 bases and 4 bases, with 13 bases remaining between them. The CDR3 coding sequence is TGCGCCAGCAGCTTGGCCGGGGGTAGGGGCTATGGCTACACCTTC. This codes for CASSLAGGRGYGYTF. The variable domain in full, with the rest retrieved from reference TRBV5-1 and TRBJ1-2, is KAGVTQTPRYLIKTRGQQVTLSCSPISGHRSVSWYQQTPGQGLQFLFEYFSETQRNKGNFPGRFSGRQFSNSRSEMNVSTLELGDSALYLCASSLAGGRGYGYTFGSGTRLTVV.

The gene calls are TRBV6-1 and TRBJ2-5; TRBD2 matches at 8 bases. From germline, CDR1 is MNHNS and CDR2 SASEGT. The CDR3 loop spans 15 amino acids. J lost 4 bases, V lost 2 bases, and 6 bases had no gene match. CDR3: CASSEPFGGAETQYF. The DNA of the CDR3 is TGTGCCAGCAGTGAACCATTCGGGGGGGCAGAGACCCAGTACTTC.

This clone was seen only once. The chain has TRBV7-3 and TRBJ1-2; the D is unclear. The CDR3 covers 17 residues. Germline V gene sequence: CDR1 SGHTA, CDR2 FQGTGA. The V end was cut by 1 base, the J end by 1 base, with 16 bases between. The CDR3: CASSLIGSARLNYGYTF. The DNA of the CDR3 is TGTGCCAGCAGCTTAATTGGTTCCGCCAGGCTTAACTATGGCTACACCTTC.

The gene calls are TRBV7-9 and TRBJ2-2; D unresolved. This CDR3 has 15 residues. Trimming shortened V by 3 bases and J by 8 bases, and 16 bases separated the two germline ends. CDR1 is SEHNR and CDR2 is FQNEAQ in the germline V gene (reference sequence). The CDR3 DNA sequence: TGTGCCAGCAGCTTTGGCGGAACTGAACGGGGGGAGCTGTTTTTT. This gives the protein CASSFGGTERGELFF.

The chain employs TRBV6-2 or TRBV6-3 and TRBJ2-5; D uncertain. Trimming took off 6 bases at V and 0 bases at J, with 17 bases between the two ends. Germline values: CDR1 MNHEY, CDR2 SVGEGT. CDR3 length equals 16 residues. This CDR3 is CASSRQSSEYQETQYF. The CDR3, as DNA: TGTGCCAGCAGCCGTCAGAGTTCGGAGTACCAAGAGACCCAGTACTTC.

The chain has TRBV4-1 and TRBJ2-5; TRBD2 aligns across 8 bases. The CDR3 is 18 residues long. Trimming at V came to 4 bases and at J to 5 bases, leaving 18 bases not matched to a gene. Germline loops: CDR1 MGHRA, CDR2 YSYEKL. CDR3 DNA: TGCGCCAGCAGCCTCTATGGGACTAGTTTGAATGTGGGGGAGACCCAGTACTTC. Translating gives CASSLYGTSLNVGETQYF.

This chain joins TRBV5-6 and TRBJ1-2, with D perhaps matching TRBD1 (6 bases). This CDR3 is 13 amino acids long. Deletions cut 4 bases from V and 4 bases from J, with 11 bases between. The germline V gene has CDR1 SGHDT and CDR2 YYEEEE. The CDR3 DNA follows: TGTGCCAGCAGCCTTGACAGGAGCTATGGCTACACCTTC. The encoded protein is CASSLDRSYGYTF.

V is TRBV5-1 and J is TRBJ1-1, with TRBD1 matching 12 bases. Germline values: CDR1 SGHRS, CDR2 YFSETQ. J lost 1 base, V lost 4 bases, and 8 bases had no gene match. The CDR3 extends over 17 amino acids. CDR3 sequence (DNA): TGCGCCAGCAGCGCAGGGACAGGGGGCGGGAGGAACACTGAAGCTTTCTTT. Amino acids: CASSAGTGGGRNTEAFF.

This chain connects TRBV6-2 or TRBV6-3 to TRBJ2-1, with D possibly TRBD2 on 5 matching bases. The CDR3 sequence is 14 residues long. Trimming took off 2 bases at V and 7 bases at J, with 12 bases between the two ends. Germline V gene lookup returns CDR1 MNHEY and CDR2 SVGEGT. The CDR3 loop reads CASSYLRTENEQFF. Here the CDR3 DNA reads TGTGCCAGCAGTTACCTGCGGACTGAAAATGAGCAGTTCTTC.

This clone showed up just once. The chain links TRBV7-2 to TRBJ2-3; 8 positions match TRBD1. The CDR3 runs to 16 residues. The trim removed 5 bases at V and 0 bases at J, leaving 7 bases unmatched. CDR1 SGHTA and CDR2 FQGNSA come from the germline V gene. The DNA for the CDR3 is TGTGCCAGCAGCCCAGGACAGGGTTTAAGCACAGATACGCAGTATTTT. Protein product: CASSPGQGLSTDTQYF. The full variable domain, its missing parts supplied by reference TRBV7-2 and TRBJ2-3, is GAGVSQSPSNKVTEKGKDVELRCDPISGHTALYWYRQSLGQGLEFLIYFQGNSAPDKSGLPSDRFSAERTGGSVSTLTIQRTQQEDSAVYLCASSPGQGLSTDTQYFGPGTRLTVL.

The V and J genes are TRBV18 and TRBJ2-7; D gene unclear. Germline V gene lookup returns CDR1 KGHSH and CDR2 LQKENI. CDR3 length: 15 residues. Trimming removed 4 bases at V and 2 bases at J, with 15 bases between. CDR3 DNA: TGTGCCAGCTCACACCAGGTAGAGAACCCCTACGAGCAGTACTTC. As protein: CASSHQVENPYEQYF.

This rearrangement joins TRBV4-1 to TRBJ1-2, with D perhaps matching TRBD1 (6 bases). This CDR3 is built from 14 residues. The ends were cut back, 0 bases at V and 4 bases at J, with 9 bases in the middle. Per germline, CDR1 MGHRA and CDR2 YSYEKL. CDR3 nucleotides: TGCGCCAGCAGCCAAGAGAACAGGGTCTATGGCTACACCTTC. Translation: CASSQENRVYGYTF.

The chain links TRBV28 to TRBJ2-7; TRBD1 might be the D (6 bases). The V gene's germline CDR1 is MDHEN and CDR2 SYDVKM. V dropped 3 bases and J dropped 5 bases, with 8 bases sitting between them. The CDR3 is made up of 12 amino acids. The CDR3 loop reads CASSFPGDEQYF. DNA of the CDR3: TGTGCCAGCAGTTTCCCAGGGGACGAGCAGTACTTC.

This rearrangement joins TRBV7-2 to TRBJ1-1, with TRBD1 as a possible D gene (6 bases). The CDR3 totals 16 residues. Germline V lookup: CDR1 SGHTA, CDR2 FQGNSA. The V end was cut by 5 bases, the J end by 0 bases, with 16 bases between. The CDR3 DNA reads as TGTGCCAGCAGCCCCCCCCGGGGGGCTGTGAACACTGAAGCTTTCTTT. It encodes CASSPPRGAVNTEAFF.

V gene TRBV4-3 combines with J gene TRBJ2-1; 7 positions agree with TRBD2. Germline values: CDR1 LGHNA, CDR2 YSLEER. V was pared by 4 bases and J by 3 bases, with 15 bases of the junction left unmatched. CDR3 length: 18 amino acids. The CDR3 DNA sequence: TGCGCCAGCAGCCTAAATTTGGGGGGGGGTTCCTTCTACAATGAGCAGTTCTTC. Translation: CASSLNLGGGSFYNEQFF.

The chain is built from TRBV7-2 and TRBJ1-3; 8 bases fit TRBD1. This CDR3 comprises 15 residues. With 5 bases clipped from V and 4 bases from J, the junction kept 7 bases outside the gene matches. Germline lookup yields CDR1 SGHTA and CDR2 FQGNSA. This CDR3 reads CASSPGGSAGNTIYF. CDR3 in DNA: TGTGCCAGCAGCCCAGGGGGCTCTGCCGGAAACACCATATATTTT.

This rearrangement joins TRBV7-8 to TRBJ1-2; TRBD1 agrees at 8 bases. This CDR3 spans 17 amino acids. From germline, CDR1 is SGHVS and CDR2 FQNEAQ. Trimming at V came to 1 base and at J to 1 base, leaving 8 bases not matched to a gene. CDR3: CASSLVPTTGVNYGYTF. The CDR3 nucleotides read TGTGCCAGCAGCTTAGTACCGACGACAGGGGTTAACTATGGCTACACCTTC.

The J gene is TRBJ1-5, the V gene TRBV6-6; D might be TRBD1 (6 bases). V shed 0 bases and J shed 3 bases, with 9 bases lying between them. The CDR3 has 15 residues. Germline V gene sequence: CDR1 MNHNY, CDR2 SVGAGI (reference sequence). CDR3 region: CASSYSGASNQPQHF. In DNA, the CDR3 is TGTGCCAGCAGTTACTCGGGGGCTTCCAATCAGCCCCAGCATTTT.

The chain links TRBV14 to TRBJ2-3; D remains unclear. This CDR3 contains 18 residues. Germline CDR1 SGHDN, CDR2 FVKESK. The V end lost 1 base, the J end lost 0 bases, and 17 bases lay between the germline ends. The CDR3 DNA is TGTGCCAGCAGCCAAGTTCCCCGTGCGAGGCCAAGCACAGATACGCAGTATTTT. Amino acid sequence: CASSQVPRARPSTDTQYF.

In its sample, this clone was seen once. The rearrangement links TRBV5-6 to TRBJ1-3; TRBD1 matches at 8 bases. Losses at the gene ends were 4 bases for V and 2 bases for J; bases not matched to a gene: 5. Per germline, CDR1 SGHDT and CDR2 YYEEEE. The CDR3 is made up of 15 amino acids. The CDR3 DNA reads as TGTGCCAGCAGCCGGGACAGGAGGACTGGAAACACCATATATTTT. It specifies CASSRDRRTGNTIYF.

The rearrangement joins TRBV19 to TRBJ2-7; 8 nucleotides line up with TRBD1. V lost 11 bases and J lost 1; bases outside the gene matches: 7. The CDR3 covers 13 residues. Germline assignment: CDR1 LNHDA and CDR2 SQIVND (reference sequence). This CDR3 is CASGQGSSYEQYF. CDR3 sequence (DNA): TGTGCCTCAGGACAGGGCAGTTCCTACGAGCAGTACTTC.

The chain has TRBV5-1 and TRBJ1-3; D is ambiguous. The CDR3 consists of 15 residues. Germline CDR1 and CDR2: SGHRS and YFSETQ. Deletions cut 0 bases from V and 1 base from J, with 8 bases between. The DNA of the CDR3 is TGCGCCAGCAGCTTGGCCGGGGAATCTGGAAACACCATATATTTT. Translated, it gives CASSLAGESGNTIYF.

This clone was counted only a few times. The chain carries TRBV19 and TRBJ1-2; D might be TRBD1 (6 bases). The CDR3 runs 13 residues. The germline V and J ends were trimmed by 4 bases and 7 bases, with 13 bases remaining between them. The germline V gene encodes CDR1 LNHDA and CDR2 SQIVND (reference sequence). The CDR3: CASSTGQWGGYTF. In DNA form, the CDR3 reads TGTGCCAGTAGTACGGGACAATGGGGTGGCTACACCTTC.

This clone was seen only once. The rearrangement uses TRBV5-1 and TRBJ2-3, with 9 bases that match TRBD2. The CDR3 has 17 residues. Germline V CDR1 and CDR2: SGHRS, YFSETQ. V shed 2 bases and J 1 base; nucleotides not matched to a gene: 8. The CDR3 DNA reads TGCGCCAGCAGCTTCGGATCGGGCGGGGGGGGCACAGATACGCAGTATTTT. Its translation is CASSFGSGGGGTDTQYF.